The TCR beta chain described here comes from a study of T cell responses to AZD1222 COVID-19 vaccine. The V gene lost 3 bases and the J gene lost 0 bases, with 8 bases spanning the gap. Germline CDR1 is SEHNR and CDR2 is FQNEAQ (reference sequence). The CDR3 loop spans 14 amino acids. Produced via immunoSEQ multiplex PCR; TCRdb's table is partial and in-frame only. This repertoire shows over 100,000 clones, about nine tenths found once; its top ten account for about 22%. V is TRBV7-9 and J is TRBJ1-2; D remains unclear. The sequence derives from an adult in good health. The specimen was peripheral blood, collected on day 0 of AZD1222 vaccination. CDR3 coding DNA: TGTGCCAGCAGCTTGGACGCGGCTAACTATGGCTACACCTTC. This codes for CASSLDAANYGYTF.